This TCR beta chain was identified during a study of Ad26.COV2.S vaccination and SARS-CoV-2 variants. Germline loops: CDR1 SGHDN, CDR2 FVKESK. The CDR3 is 15 amino acids. Deletions cut 0 bases from V and 4 bases from J, with 12 bases between. Findings and caveats of the study: Spike-specific TCR breadth was greater after Ad26.COV2.S than placebo. The TCR breadth and depth analyses may have produced an underestimate of total T cell responses.

To note about this clone: Its antigen is undetermined.

TCRdb keeps only in-frame clones here, not all; method: immunoSEQ multiplex PCR. The sample lists approximately 340,000 clones, about 90% occurring once. The TCR sequence derives from a human donor who had recovered from COVID-19. The source was peripheral blood, collected after recovery from COVID-19. This rearrangement joins TRBV14 to TRBJ1-2; no reliable D call. The CDR3 nucleotides are TGTGCCAGCAGCCAAGAGGTCCGGCTTGGCTATGGCTACACCTTC. Translation: CASSQEVRLGYGYTF.